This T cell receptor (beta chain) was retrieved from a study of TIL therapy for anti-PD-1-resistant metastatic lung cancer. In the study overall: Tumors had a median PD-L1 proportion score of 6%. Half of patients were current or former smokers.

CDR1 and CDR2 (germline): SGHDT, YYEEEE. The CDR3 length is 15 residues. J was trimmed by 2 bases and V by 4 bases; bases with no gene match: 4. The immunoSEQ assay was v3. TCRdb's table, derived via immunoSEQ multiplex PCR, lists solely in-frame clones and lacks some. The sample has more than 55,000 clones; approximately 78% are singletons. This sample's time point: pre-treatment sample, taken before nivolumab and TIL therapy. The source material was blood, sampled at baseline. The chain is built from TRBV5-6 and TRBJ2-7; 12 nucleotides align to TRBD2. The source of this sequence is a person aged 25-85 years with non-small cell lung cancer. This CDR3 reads CASSPLAGGPYEQYF. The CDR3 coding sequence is TGTGCCAGCAGCCCCCTAGCGGGAGGGCCCTACGAGCAGTACTTC.